This entry lists 25 T cell receptor beta chains sequenced from one sample in a study of blood T cells in healthy people across ages. The second PCR ran roughly 6 to 11 cycles with a sample-barcoded 5' primer and J-beta primers. MiXCR, applied by TCRdb to the 5' RACE reads, yields one record per CDR3 protein. This table holds about 1,400,000 distinct CDR3 sequences, roughly 59% found once. The sequencing sample was made of blood. Receptors originate from a man aged 18-30 years in good health.

This chain connects TRBV2 to TRBJ2-1; TRBD1 matches at 8 bases. Unmatched junction bases numbered 1, after V lost 4 bases and J lost 8 bases. CDR1 SNHLY and CDR2 FYNNEI come from the germline V gene. This CDR3 has 12 residues. CDR3 residues: CASSGQGYEQFF. CDR3 bases: TGTGCCAGCAGTGGACAGGGGTATGAGCAGTTCTTC.

The rearrangement links TRBV7-9 to TRBJ2-1; no definite D call. Trimming pared 5 bases from V and 6 bases from J, leaving 17 bases between. This CDR3 is 15 amino acids long. From germline, CDR1 is SEHNR and CDR2 FQNEAQ (reference sequence). CDR3 amino acids: CASSLFSLSFNEQFF. The CDR3 region has the DNA TGTGCCAGCAGCCTCTTTAGCTTGAGCTTCAATGAGCAGTTCTTC.

V usage is TRBV28 and J usage is TRBJ1-2; D is possibly TRBD1 (6 bases). The V end was cut by 5 bases, the J end by 4 bases, with 11 bases between. CDR1 is MDHEN and CDR2 is SYDVKM in the germline V gene. The CDR3 has 13 amino acids. The CDR3 spells CASSGQNFYGYTF. The CDR3 bases are TGTGCCAGCAGTGGACAGAACTTCTATGGCTACACCTTC.

The chain links TRBV20-1 to TRBJ2-2, with D perhaps TRBD1 (5 bases). Germline V gene sequence: CDR1 DFQATT, CDR2 SNEGSKA (reference sequence). The CDR3 length is 15 residues. Trimming took off 5 bases at V and 0 bases at J, with 13 bases between the two ends. CDR3 DNA: TGCAGTGCTTTTCCTATACAGGCGAACACCGGGGAGCTGTTTTTT. Its translation is CSAFPIQANTGELFF.

The chain is built from TRBV6-6 and TRBJ2-7, with TRBD1 as a possible D gene (5 bases). The CDR3 is 15 residues long. Germline V gives CDR1 MNHNY, CDR2 SVGAGI (reference sequence). V was cut by 3 bases and J by 5 bases, with 17 bases left in between. CDR3 nucleotides: TGTGCCAGCAGTTATCAGGGTCAAGGGTGGGACGAGCAGTACTTC. This sequence encodes CASSYQGQGWDEQYF.

This clonotype was seen more than once but under ten times. The chain has TRBV7-9 and TRBJ2-1; TRBD2 matches 7 bases. Germline CDR1 is SEHNR and CDR2 is FQNEAQ (reference sequence). The V and J ends lost 1 base and 3 bases, in that order; junction bases with no gene match: 6. The CDR3 is made up of 16 amino acids. The CDR3 reads CASSLVGLAVYNEQFF. CDR3 coding DNA: TGTGCCAGCAGCTTAGTGGGCCTAGCGGTCTACAATGAGCAGTTCTTC.

This clonotype was recorded a few times. The V and J genes are TRBV4-3 and TRBJ2-1, with 9 bases fitting TRBD1. The V and J ends lost 5 bases and 9 bases, in that order; junction bases with no gene match: 17. Germline V gives CDR1 LGHNA, CDR2 YSLEER. The CDR3 consists of 17 residues. CDR3 in amino acids: CASSSEFGQGHRIEQFF. The DNA for the CDR3 is TGCGCCAGCAGCTCCGAGTTTGGACAGGGGCATCGGATTGAGCAGTTCTTC.

The chain employs TRBV29-1 and TRBJ2-1; 11 bases agree with TRBD2. The DNA matches TRBJ2-7 better at its end, which makes the J call doubtful. This CDR3 region has 18 residues. Germline V gene lookup returns CDR1 SQVTM and CDR2 ANQGSEA. This chain's CDR3 is CSVYERGPGTSGNNEQYF. In DNA, the CDR3 is TGCAGCGTGTACGAAAGAGGGCCTGGGACTAGCGGAAACAATGAGCAGTACTTC.

This clonotype was counted once. As DNA, the CDR3 is TGCGCCAGCAGCCAAGTCCGAGGGGGGACTTCCTACAATGAGCAGTACTTC. It specifies CASSQVRGGTSYNEQYF. The rearrangement uses TRBV4-1 and TRBJ2-1, with D perhaps given as TRBD1 or TRBD2 (6 bases each). The DNA end is more similar to TRBJ2-7, so the J call may be wrong. The CDR3 has 17 amino acids. Looked up from germline, CDR1 is MGHRA and CDR2 is YSYEKL.

The chain carries TRBV20-1 and TRBJ2-1; the D gene is possibly TRBD2 (6 bases). V was clipped by 6 bases and J by 0 bases, with 15 bases between them. Per the germline V gene, CDR1 is DFQATT and CDR2 is SNEGSKA (reference sequence). The CDR3 consists of 15 residues. The CDR3 sequence is CSAIRRESSYNEQFF. The CDR3 region has the DNA TGCAGTGCCATCAGGAGGGAGAGCTCCTACAATGAGCAGTTCTTC.

The chain combines TRBV20-1 with TRBJ1-6, with unresolved D. From germline, CDR1 is DFQATT and CDR2 SNEGSKA (reference sequence). With 3 bases removed from V and 8 bases from J, the gap between germline ends came to 14 bases. There are 14 residues in the CDR3. The CDR3 reads CSARTTVDDSPLHF. CDR3 nucleotides: TGCAGTGCTAGGACTACAGTAGACGATTCACCCCTCCACTTT.

The chain uses TRBV20-1 and TRBJ2-3; TRBD1 is a possible D gene (5 bases). The CDR3 spans 14 residues. The V gene lost 7 bases and the J gene lost 0 bases, with 14 bases spanning the gap. Germline CDR1 is DFQATT and CDR2 is SNEGSKA (reference sequence). The CDR3 DNA reads TGCAGTGGAGTGTGGGGCGCTAGCACAGATACGCAGTATTTT. Its translation is CSGVWGASTDTQYF.

This clonotype occurred once. The CDR3 bases are TGTGCCATCTCGGCCAGGATTTCCTATGGCTACACCTTC. Amino acids: CAISARISYGYTF. The chain couples TRBV10-3 to TRBJ1-2, with no clear D. The CDR3 loop spans 13 amino acids. V was clipped by 8 bases and J by 4 bases, with 14 bases between them. Per germline, CDR1 ENHRY and CDR2 SYGVKD.

A few counts support this clonotype. The chain has TRBV9 and TRBJ2-1; maybe TRBD1 (6 bases). The ends were cut back, 4 bases at V and 4 bases at J, with 15 bases in the middle. Germline loops: CDR1 SGDLS, CDR2 YYNGEE. The CDR3 consists of 15 residues. As DNA, the CDR3 is TGTGCCAGCAGCCCCCGGGACAAAAGTTACAATGAGCAGTTCTTC. Translating it yields CASSPRDKSYNEQFF.

The rearrangement links TRBV6-2 or TRBV6-3 to TRBJ2-1; D gene ambiguous. The V end lost 4 bases, the J end lost 8 bases, and 9 bases lay between the germline ends. CDR1 is MNHEY, CDR2 SVGEGT, per germline. The CDR3 length is 12 residues. CDR3 residues: CASSLGMDEQFF. CDR3 in DNA: TGTGCCAGCAGTTTGGGGATGGATGAGCAGTTCTTC.

The chain uses TRBV28 and TRBJ2-3, with D perhaps matching TRBD2 (7 bases). There are 12 residues in the CDR3. V was cut by 7 bases and J by 12 bases, with 17 bases left in between. Germline loops: CDR1 MDHEN, CDR2 SYDVKM. CDR3 residues: CASISLGGEQYF. The DNA for the CDR3 is TGTGCCAGCATTTCCCTAGGGGGGGAACAGTATTTT.

J is TRBJ1-5 and V is TRBV27; 7 bases line up with TRBD1. V was pared by 6 bases and J by 0 bases, with 14 bases of the junction left unmatched. Germline assignment: CDR1 MNHEY and CDR2 SMNVEV (reference sequence). The CDR3 has 18 residues. The chain's CDR3 is CASSPDRAKSYSNQPQHF. CDR3 nucleotide sequence: TGTGCCAGCAGCCCTGACAGGGCCAAGTCGTATAGCAATCAGCCCCAGCATTTT.

On this clonotype: Mismatch with germline at one junction end may stem from a read error. The chain has TRBV29-1 and TRBJ2-7, with D perhaps given as TRBD1 or TRBD2 (5 bases each). The CDR3 has 14 amino acids. Germline lookup yields CDR1 SQVTM and CDR2 ANQGSEA. As DNA, the CDR3 is TGCGGCGTGGCCGGGGCAGAGAGCTCCTACGAGCAGTACTTC. Translation: CGVAGAESSYEQYF.

This chain connects TRBV7-9 to TRBJ2-1; a possible D gene is TRBD1 (6 bases). The V end was cut by 4 bases, the J end by 10 bases, with 11 bases between. Germline loops: CDR1 SEHNR, CDR2 FQNEAQ (reference sequence). The CDR3 runs 12 residues. The CDR3 nucleotides read TGTGCCAGCAGCTCTTCGACAGGCGAGCAGTTCTTC. It yields the protein CASSSSTGEQFF.

The chain links TRBV25-1 to TRBJ2-7; 9 bases are shared with TRBD1. The end of the DNA fits TRBJ2-5 better, so the J call may be wrong. The CDR3 totals 14 residues. The germline V gene encodes CDR1 MGHDK and CDR2 SYGVNS. CDR3 nucleotide sequence: TGTGCCAGCAGTGTGGACAGGGGCCTTGGGACCCAGTACTTC. It codes for CASSVDRGLGTQYF.

The chain joins TRBV4-3 to TRBJ1-2, with unresolved D. This CDR3 is built from 16 residues. The germline CDR1 and CDR2 sequences are LGHNA and YSLEER. The V and J ends lost 0 bases and 4 bases respectively, with 15 bases between them. CDR3 residues: CASSQDRGPLSYGYTF. CDR3 in DNA: TGCGCCAGCAGCCAAGATCGCGGGCCGCTTAGCTATGGCTACACCTTC.

This chain connects TRBV7-9 to TRBJ2-3; possible D gene TRBD1, 5 bases. CDR1 and CDR2 from the germline V gene are SEHNR and FQNEAQ (reference sequence). Deletions cut 5 bases from V and 5 bases from J, with 14 bases between. The CDR3 totals 14 residues. The CDR3: CASSPTQGIDTQYF. CDR3 bases: TGTGCCAGCAGCCCCACGCAGGGTATAGATACGCAGTATTTT.

The chain recombines TRBV29-1 with TRBJ2-7; TRBD1 matches 7 bases. Germline loops: CDR1 SQVTM, CDR2 ANQGSEA. Trimming cost V 1 base and J 2 bases; bases outside gene matches: 5. The CDR3 runs 14 residues. As DNA, the CDR3 is TGCAGCGTTGAAGGGCAGGGGGATACCTACGAGCAGTACTTC. It translates to CSVEGQGDTYEQYF.

The gene calls are TRBV7-9 and TRBJ2-5; D uncertain. The germline V gene has CDR1 SEHNR and CDR2 FQNEAQ (reference sequence). The CDR3 runs to 14 residues. Trimming cost V 4 bases and J 3 bases, with 12 bases left between them. The CDR3 spells CASSSRMREETQYF. As DNA, the CDR3 is TGTGCCAGCAGCTCCAGGATGAGAGAAGAGACCCAGTACTTC.

CDR3 protein: CAPPGQAGSSYTF. CDR3 in DNA: TGTGCCCCACCGGGACAGGCGGGGTCCAGCTACACCTTC. V usage is TRBV10-3 and J usage is TRBJ1-2; 8 nucleotides match TRBD1. Germline V lookup: CDR1 ENHRY, CDR2 SYGVKD. Trimming at V came to 11 bases and at J to 9 bases, leaving 14 bases not matched to a gene. This CDR3 comprises 13 residues.